This T cell receptor (beta chain) is from a study of radiation and T cells in renal cell carcinoma. Study-level points and caveats: Top tumor clonotypes rose in blood 2 weeks post-radiation, then contracted.

The data were produced by immunoSEQ multiplex PCR, yet TCRdb's version contains in-frame clones alone and is incomplete. The sample lists 150,000 to 200,000 clones; about 87% were seen once. The time point here: blood 4 weeks post-SBRT, at nephrectomy. Treatment described: 15 Gy SBRT to primary tumor, nephrectomy 4 weeks later. Nephrectomy followed 15 Gy stereotactic body radiation by 4 weeks. The tumor was a clear cell renal cell carcinoma. Concerning this clone: The antigen is unknown.

Germline CDR1 is SGHTA and CDR2 is FQGNSA. This CDR3 is 16 amino acids long. V lost 3 bases and J lost 7; bases outside the gene matches: 11. The V gene is TRBV7-2, the J gene TRBJ2-2; 7 bases fit TRBD1. The sequences come from blood, collected from a patient whose treatment included radiotherapy and nephrectomy. The receptor's source is a woman between 50 and 59 years old with renal cell carcinoma. The CDR3 reads CASSLQRGLLGGELFF. The CDR3 DNA reads TGTGCCAGCAGCTTGCAGAGGGGGCTGTTGGGCGGGGAGCTGTTTTTT.